Here is one T cell receptor beta chain with its context. Per the authors' pipeline: How many nucleated cells were present was estimated from reference gene primer amplification. The protocol was immunoSEQ multiplex PCR, while the TCRdb copy is restricted to in-frame clones and leaves out a portion. That table is the source of V, J and clone size, and D and trimming were worked out from the DNA. The data contain around 68,000 clones, roughly 93% of them singletons. V shed 6 bases, J shed 4 bases, and the junction held 3 bases outside the gene matches. The germline gives CDR1 SQVTM, CDR2 ANQGSEA. The CDR3 loop spans 13 amino acids. This entry is derived from a study of blood T cell repertoires in COVID-19. About the study: PBMCs, B-cell-depleted T cells, or T cells provided the cDNA or gDNA that made up the material.

The chain is built from TRBV29-1 and TRBJ2-5, with 12 bases aligning to TRBD2. The source is a human donor in a cohort sampled during active COVID-19. The sample comprised peripheral blood. The CDR3 loop reads CSVPGLAGETQYF. The DNA of the CDR3 is TGCAGCGTCCCGGGACTAGCGGGAGAGACCCAGTACTTC.